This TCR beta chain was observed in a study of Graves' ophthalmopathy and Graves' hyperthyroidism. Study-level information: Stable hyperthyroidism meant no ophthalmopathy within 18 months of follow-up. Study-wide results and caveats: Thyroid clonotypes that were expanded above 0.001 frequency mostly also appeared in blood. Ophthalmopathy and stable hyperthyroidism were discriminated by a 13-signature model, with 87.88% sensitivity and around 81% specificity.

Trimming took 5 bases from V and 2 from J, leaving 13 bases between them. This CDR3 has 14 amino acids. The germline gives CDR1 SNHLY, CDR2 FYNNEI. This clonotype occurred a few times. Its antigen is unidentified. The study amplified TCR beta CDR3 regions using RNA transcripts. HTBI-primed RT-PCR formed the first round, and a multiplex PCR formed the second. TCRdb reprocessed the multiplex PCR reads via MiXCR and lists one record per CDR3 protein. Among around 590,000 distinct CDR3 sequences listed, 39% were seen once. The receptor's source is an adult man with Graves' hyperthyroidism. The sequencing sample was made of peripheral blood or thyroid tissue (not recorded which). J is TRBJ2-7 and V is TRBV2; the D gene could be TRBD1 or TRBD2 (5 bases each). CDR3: CASSPGTLAYEQYF. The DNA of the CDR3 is TGTGCCAGCAGTCCCGGGACGTTAGCCTACGAGCAGTACTTC.